This record covers a single T cell receptor beta chain. What it binds is unknown. Cultured CD4+ T cells had their DNA profiled by the Oncomine TCR Beta short-read assay. A single record per CDR3 protein comes from TCRdb applying MiXCR to the PCR reads. The sample has around 25,000 distinct CDR3 sequences, roughly 40% seen once; the top ten hold more than 6%. This record comes from a study of vaccination and CD4 T cells after COVID-19. J lost 6 bases, V lost 6 bases, and 12 bases had no gene match. Germline CDR1 and CDR2: SQVTM and ANQGSEA. CDR3 length: 15 amino acids. The treatment denotes: roughly 11-day PBMC culture with coronavirus spike peptide pools or control peptides (ViraFEST assay). ViraFEST used peptide pools to expand antigen-specific T cells before TCR sequencing.

The TCR sequence derives from a human donor who had recovered from COVID-19. The sequenced sample was CD4+ T cells from blood, cultured in vitro. The J gene is TRBJ2-7, the V gene TRBV29-1; TRBD2 matches at 12 bases. CDR3 region: CSVSSGRATFLEQYF. Written as DNA, the CDR3 is TGCAGCGTGTCTAGCGGGAGGGCCACGTTCCTCGAGCAGTACTTC.